Shown below are 19 T cell receptor beta chains from a single sample sequenced in a study of PD-1 blockade in classical Hodgkin lymphoma. All trial patients relapsed after autologous stem cell transplantation. Negative magnetic selection isolated CD4+ T cells from thawed PBMCs. Method: immunoSEQ multiplex PCR; TCRdb's copy keeps in-frame clones and lacks some. The sample carries approximately 28,000 clones, roughly 80% recorded once. Material: CD4+ T cells from blood, obtained at baseline. All receptors derive from a human donor with classical Hodgkin lymphoma.

The sample holds one count of this clone. The genes are TRBV5-6 and TRBJ1-5, with D possibly TRBD1 on 5 matching bases. Per germline, CDR1 SGHDT and CDR2 YYEEEE. This CDR3 contains 16 residues. V was pared by 0 bases and J by 0 bases, with 10 bases between. This CDR3 reads CASSLVGGVSNQPQHF. The CDR3 nucleotides read TGTGCCAGCAGCTTGGTGGGGGGGGTTAGCAATCAGCCCCAGCATTTT.

The J gene is TRBJ2-3, the V gene TRBV7-2, with TRBD2 matching over 10 bases. Per the germline V gene, CDR1 is SGHTA and CDR2 is FQGNSA. V dropped 5 bases and J dropped 0; count of bases not matched to a gene: 8. CDR3 length: 17 residues. The CDR3: CASSPRTSGLSTDTQYF. DNA for the CDR3: TGTGCCAGCAGCCCGCGGACTAGCGGACTAAGCACAGATACGCAGTATTTT.

V is TRBV7-9 and J is TRBJ1-1, with a weak D call TRBD1 (6 bases). Trimming stripped 7 bases from V and 1 base from J, with 13 bases between. Germline V gene sequence: CDR1 SEHNR, CDR2 FQNEAQ (reference sequence). This CDR3 has 14 amino acids. The CDR3 reads CASNRVSENTEAFF. CDR3 bases: TGTGCCAGCAACAGGGTCTCGGAGAACACTGAAGCTTTCTTT.

CDR3 DNA sequence: TGTGCCAGCACTATAGGGGGGCCTAACTATGGCTACACCTTC. Its translation: CASTIGGPNYGYTF. J is TRBJ1-2 and V is TRBV6-5; a weak D match, TRBD1 (6 bases). The CDR3 covers 14 residues. V shed 7 bases and J shed 0 bases, with 12 bases lying between them. Germline assignment: CDR1 MNHEY and CDR2 SVGAGI.

This clone was seen a single time. This chain links TRBV7-3 with TRBJ2-1; D perhaps matches TRBD2 (7 bases). CDR1 and CDR2 from the germline V gene are SGHTA and FQGTGA. The CDR3 totals 19 residues. V was cut by 1 base and J by 3 bases, with 22 bases left in between. The CDR3 DNA sequence: TGTGCCAGCAGCTTAAATGGCCCCACTTCGGGGGGCGTCTACAATGAGCAGTTCTTC. This translates into CASSLNGPTSGGVYNEQFF.

V gene TRBV6-1 combines with J gene TRBJ2-2; D is undetermined. The CDR3 length is 13 residues. Germline V CDR1 and CDR2: MNHNS, SASEGT. V lost 6 bases, J lost 2 bases, and 7 bases lay in between. The CDR3 sequence is CASRTVNTGELFF. In DNA, the CDR3 is TGTGCCAGCAGAACGGTAAACACCGGGGAGCTGTTTTTT.

The rearrangement links TRBV28 to TRBJ2-7; D is perhaps TRBD1 (5 bases). The CDR3 contains 16 residues. With 5 bases removed from V and 3 bases from J, the gap between germline ends came to 20 bases. The germline V gene has CDR1 MDHEN and CDR2 SYDVKM. CDR3 region: CASSPLPRTRNYEQYF. The CDR3 DNA reads TGTGCCAGCAGTCCCCTCCCCAGGACACGGAACTACGAGCAGTACTTC. Variable domain in full (rest from reference TRBV28 and TRBJ2-7): DVKVTQSSRYLVKRTGEKVFLECVQDMDHENMFWYRQDPGLGLRLIYFSYDVKMKEKGDIPEGYSVSREKKERFSLILESASTNQTSMYLCASSPLPRTRNYEQYFGPGTRLTVT.

This clone was found once. In nucleotides, the CDR3 is TGTGCCAGCAGTTTATCACAGGGGGCTGGAAATCAGCCCCAGCATTTT. It codes for CASSLSQGAGNQPQHF. The rearrangement uses TRBV28 and TRBJ1-5, with 9 bases fitting TRBD1. This CDR3 region has 16 residues. Per the germline V gene, CDR1 is MDHEN and CDR2 is SYDVKM. V lost 1 base and J lost 4; bases outside the gene matches: 5.

This clone has only a few counts. V usage is TRBV5-6 and J usage is TRBJ1-5; maybe TRBD1 (5 bases). CDR3 length: 15 residues. Deletions cut 4 bases from V and 9 bases from J, with 20 bases between. Germline CDR1 and CDR2: SGHDT and YYEEEE. CDR3 sequence (DNA): TGTGCCAGCAGCCGAATCAATGGGGGGAGCGCGCCCCAGCATTTT. Its translation: CASSRINGGSAPQHF.

The CDR3, as DNA: TGTGCCAGCAGCCAAATAAGGGGCACTGGGGCCAACGTCCTGACTTTC. It encodes CASSQIRGTGANVLTF. The chain has TRBV14 and TRBJ2-6, with D perhaps TRBD1 (5 bases). Germline V gives CDR1 SGHDN, CDR2 FVKESK. The length of the CDR3 is 16 residues. V was clipped by 2 bases and J by 2 bases, with 10 bases between them.

This clone was observed once. The gene calls are TRBV11-3 and TRBJ2-7; no firm D call. The V and J ends lost 1 base and 3 bases respectively, with 7 bases between them. CDR3 length: 13 amino acids. Germline CDR1 reads SGHNT; CDR2 reads YENEEA. CDR3 loop: CASSLGPSYEQYF. DNA of the CDR3: TGTGCCAGCAGCTTAGGTCCCAGCTACGAGCAGTACTTC.

The chain uses TRBV19 and TRBJ2-3, with D unclear. The CDR3 extends over 15 amino acids. From germline, CDR1 is LNHDA and CDR2 SQIVND (reference sequence). With 5 bases removed from V and 6 bases from J, the gap between germline ends came to 18 bases. DNA of the CDR3: TGTGCCAGTAGTCCCACCGGGTCCGATCCGGATACGCAGTATTTT. This encodes CASSPTGSDPDTQYF.

The gene calls are TRBV27 and TRBJ1-2, with 10 bases that match TRBD1. Unmatched junction bases numbered 10, after V lost 0 bases and J lost 6 bases. Germline V gene sequence: CDR1 MNHEY, CDR2 SMNVEV (reference sequence). The CDR3 has 17 residues. The CDR3 DNA follows: TGTGCCAGCAGTTTATCTACGCGGGGGACAGGGGTTGATGGCTACACCTTC. The encoded protein is CASSLSTRGTGVDGYTF.

The rearrangement links TRBV7-9 to TRBJ2-3, with a weak D call TRBD2 (7 bases). Trimming left V 1 base short and J 6 bases short, with 14 bases between. The germline V gene has CDR1 SEHNR and CDR2 FQNEAQ (reference sequence). The CDR3 extends over 15 amino acids. CDR3 nucleotide sequence: TGTGCCAGCAGCTTAGGGGATGGGGGGGCCGATACGCAGTATTTT. Its protein is CASSLGDGGADTQYF.

The chain joins TRBV28 to TRBJ2-7; 8 bases map to TRBD1. This CDR3 spans 14 amino acids. The V gene's germline CDR1 is MDHEN and CDR2 SYDVKM. After removal of 5 bases from V and 7 bases from J, the junction contained 10 bases not matched to a gene. CDR3 DNA: TGTGCCAGCAGTCCCTTTTGGACAGGGAGAGAGCAGTACTTC. Its protein is CASSPFWTGREQYF. The entire variable domain, with the rest obtained from reference TRBV28 and TRBJ2-7, is as follows: DVKVTQSSRYLVKRTGEKVFLECVQDMDHENMFWYRQDPGLGLRLIYFSYDVKMKEKGDIPEGYSVSREKKERFSLILESASTNQTSMYLCASSPFWTGREQYFGPGTRLTVT.

The chain recombines TRBV9 with TRBJ1-1; D remains unclear. The length of the CDR3 is 16 residues. The germline gives CDR1 SGDLS, CDR2 YYNGEE. Trimming removed 0 bases at V and 2 bases at J, with 14 bases between. CDR3 sequence: CASSVESRAGNTEAFF. DNA for the CDR3: TGTGCCAGCAGCGTAGAATCCCGGGCAGGCAACACTGAAGCTTTCTTT. The variable domain in full, with the rest retrieved from reference TRBV9 and TRBJ1-1, is DSGVTQTPKHLITATGQRVTLRCSPRSGDLSVYWYQQSLDQGLQFLIQYYNGEERAKGNILERFSAQQFPDLHSELNLSSLELGDSALYFCASSVESRAGNTEAFFGQGTRLTVV.

V and J are TRBV6-5 and TRBJ1-2, with D hard to call. The V end lost 0 bases, the J end lost 8 bases, and 16 bases lay between the germline ends. In germline, CDR1 is MNHEY, CDR2 SVGAGI. CDR3 length equals 15 residues. This CDR3 reads CASSYSEWALEGYTF. CDR3 nucleotides: TGTGCCAGCAGTTACTCCGAGTGGGCCCTTGAGGGCTACACCTTC.

V usage is TRBV7-8 and J usage is TRBJ2-2; the match to TRBD1 covers 8 bases. V trimming: 5 bases; J trimming: 4 bases; junction bases outside the gene matches: 12. The germline gives CDR1 SGHVS, CDR2 FQNEAQ. The CDR3 has 17 residues. The CDR3 reads CASSADRGIGGTGELFF. In nucleotides, the CDR3 is TGTGCCAGCAGCGCCGACAGGGGCATAGGTGGCACCGGGGAGCTGTTTTTT.

The chain is built from TRBV7-9 and TRBJ1-2; 8 nucleotides line up with TRBD1. The trim removed 5 bases at V and 1 base at J, leaving 9 bases unmatched. CDR1 and CDR2 from the germline V gene are SEHNR and FQNEAQ (reference sequence). This CDR3 has 16 residues. The CDR3 protein is CASSILTGGSNYGYTF. The CDR3 DNA reads TGTGCCAGCAGCATACTTACAGGGGGGAGTAACTATGGCTACACCTTC.